This TCR beta chain was captured in a study of blood T cell repertoires in COVID-19. Method: immunoSEQ multiplex PCR; TCRdb's copy keeps in-frame clones and lacks some. The sample consists of 150,000 to 200,000 clones, roughly 90% of them appearing once. Participant ages covered about 18 to 95 years across 20 to 25 US areas. Categorization into cohorts depended on clinical history that participants reported. Recovered status in Cohort 3 required two negative PCRs, clearance, or symptom resolution. Sequenced: PBMCs or T cells enriched from blood (not recorded which). The source of this sequence is a woman in her 30s who had recovered from COVID-19.

CDR3 protein: CASSRSPNDGLVEKLFF. The CDR3 region has the DNA TGTGCCAGCAGTCGATCTCCAAACGACGGGTTGGTTGAAAAACTGTTTTTT. The V gene is TRBV9, the J gene TRBJ1-4, with D uncertain. The CDR3 has 17 amino acids. V dropped 5 bases and J dropped 7 bases, with 24 bases sitting between them. Germline V CDR1 and CDR2: SGDLS, YYNGEE.